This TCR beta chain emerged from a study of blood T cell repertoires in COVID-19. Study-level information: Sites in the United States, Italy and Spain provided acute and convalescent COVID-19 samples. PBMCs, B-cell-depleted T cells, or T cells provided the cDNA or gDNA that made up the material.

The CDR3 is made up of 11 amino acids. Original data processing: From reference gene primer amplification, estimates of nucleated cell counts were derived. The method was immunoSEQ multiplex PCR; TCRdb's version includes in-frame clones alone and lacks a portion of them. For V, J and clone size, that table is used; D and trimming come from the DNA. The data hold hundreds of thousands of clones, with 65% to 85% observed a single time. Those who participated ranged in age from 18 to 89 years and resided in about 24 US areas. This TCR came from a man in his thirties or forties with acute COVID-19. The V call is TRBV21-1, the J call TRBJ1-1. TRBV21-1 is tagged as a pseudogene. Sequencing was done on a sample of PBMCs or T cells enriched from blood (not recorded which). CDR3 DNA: TGTGCCAGCAAAGAGGAGACTGAAGCTTTCTTT. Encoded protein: CASKEETEAFF.